This T cell receptor (beta chain) was sequenced in a study of T cell changes during pregnancy in multiple sclerosis. The CDR3 has 16 amino acids. The V gene's germline CDR1 is SGHRS and CDR2 YFSETQ. V lost 4 bases and J lost 1; bases outside the gene matches: 6. TCRdb's copy holds only in-frame clones and misses some; the assay was immunoSEQ multiplex PCR. The sample has approximately 47,000 clones, 94% seen once. The starting material was CD4+ T cells from peripheral blood mononuclear cells, obtained in the first trimester of pregnancy. The genes are TRBV5-1 and TRBJ2-3, with 10 bases fitting TRBD2. This TCR was recovered from a female donor with multiple sclerosis, enrolled in a pregnancy study. CDR3 nucleotide sequence: TGCGCCAGCAGCCTGGGAGGACTAGCGGGCACAGATACGCAGTATTTT. Residues: CASSLGGLAGTDTQYF.